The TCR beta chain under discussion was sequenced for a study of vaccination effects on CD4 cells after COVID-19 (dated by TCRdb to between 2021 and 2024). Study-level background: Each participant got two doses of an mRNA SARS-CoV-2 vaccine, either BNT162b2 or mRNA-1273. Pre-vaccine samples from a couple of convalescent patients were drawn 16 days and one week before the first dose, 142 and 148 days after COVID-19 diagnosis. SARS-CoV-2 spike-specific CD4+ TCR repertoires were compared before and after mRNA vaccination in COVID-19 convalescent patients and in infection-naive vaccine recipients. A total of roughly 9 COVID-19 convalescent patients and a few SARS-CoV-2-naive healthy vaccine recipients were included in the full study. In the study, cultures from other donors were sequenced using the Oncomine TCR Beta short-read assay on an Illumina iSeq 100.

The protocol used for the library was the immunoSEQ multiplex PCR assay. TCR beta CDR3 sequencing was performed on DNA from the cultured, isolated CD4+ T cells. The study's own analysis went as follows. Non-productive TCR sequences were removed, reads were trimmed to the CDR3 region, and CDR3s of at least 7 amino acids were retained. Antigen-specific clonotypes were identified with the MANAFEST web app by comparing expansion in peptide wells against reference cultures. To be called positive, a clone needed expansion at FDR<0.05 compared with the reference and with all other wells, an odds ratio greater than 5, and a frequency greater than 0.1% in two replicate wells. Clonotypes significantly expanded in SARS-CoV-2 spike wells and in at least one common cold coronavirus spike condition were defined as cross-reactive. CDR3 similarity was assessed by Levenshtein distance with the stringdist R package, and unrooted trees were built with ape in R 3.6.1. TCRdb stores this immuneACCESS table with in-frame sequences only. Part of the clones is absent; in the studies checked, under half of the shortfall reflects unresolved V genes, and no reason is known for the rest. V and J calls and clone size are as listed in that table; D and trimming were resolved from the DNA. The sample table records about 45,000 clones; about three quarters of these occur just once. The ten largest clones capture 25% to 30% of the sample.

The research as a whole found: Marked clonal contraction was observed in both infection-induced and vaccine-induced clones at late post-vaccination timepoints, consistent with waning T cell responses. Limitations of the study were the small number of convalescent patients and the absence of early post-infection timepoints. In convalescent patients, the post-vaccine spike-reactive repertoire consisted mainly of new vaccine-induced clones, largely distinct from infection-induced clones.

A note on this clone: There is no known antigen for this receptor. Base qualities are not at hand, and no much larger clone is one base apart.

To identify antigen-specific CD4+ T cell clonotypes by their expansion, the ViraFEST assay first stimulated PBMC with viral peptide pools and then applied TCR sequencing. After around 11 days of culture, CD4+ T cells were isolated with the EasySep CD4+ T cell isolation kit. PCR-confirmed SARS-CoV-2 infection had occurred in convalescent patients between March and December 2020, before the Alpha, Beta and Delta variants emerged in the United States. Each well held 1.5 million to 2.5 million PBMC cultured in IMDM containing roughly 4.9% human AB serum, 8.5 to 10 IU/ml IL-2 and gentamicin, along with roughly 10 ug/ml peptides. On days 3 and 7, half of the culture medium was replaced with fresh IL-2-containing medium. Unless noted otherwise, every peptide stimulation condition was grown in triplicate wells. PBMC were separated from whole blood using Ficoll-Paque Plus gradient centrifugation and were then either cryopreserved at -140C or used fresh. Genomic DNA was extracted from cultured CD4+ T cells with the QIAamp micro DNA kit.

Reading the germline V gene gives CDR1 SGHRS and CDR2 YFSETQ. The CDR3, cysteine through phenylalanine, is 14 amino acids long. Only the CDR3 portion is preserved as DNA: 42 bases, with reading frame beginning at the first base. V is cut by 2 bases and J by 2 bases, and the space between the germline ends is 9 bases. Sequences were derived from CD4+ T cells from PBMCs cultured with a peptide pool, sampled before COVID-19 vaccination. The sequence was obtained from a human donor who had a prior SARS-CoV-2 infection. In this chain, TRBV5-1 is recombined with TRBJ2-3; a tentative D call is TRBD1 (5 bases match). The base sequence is TGCGCCAGCAGCTTTGAACAGGACACAGATACGCAGTATTTT. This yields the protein CASSFEQDTDTQYF.